The 10 T cell receptor beta chains in this list originate from one sample, sequenced in a study of beta chain features in type 1 diabetes (dated by TCRdb to 2016 to 2019). The library was produced with the immunoSEQ multiplex PCR assay. The entire isolated RNA was reverse transcribed using the High Capacity cDNA Reverse Transcription Kit, and thus expressed TCRB transcripts were sequenced. In its TCRdb copy, this immuneACCESS table keeps in-frame sequences only and misses some clones. Where compared with another copy, unresolved V genes explain less than half of these, and the others have no known cause. The sample records about 360,000 clones, around 12% of which are singletons. The ten largest clonotypes hold 0.017% of the sample. The material sequenced was naive CD4+ T cells from blood. The cell subset or site label corresponds to: true naive CD4+ T cells. The source is a man aged 18 to 29 in good health.

This chain links TRBV6-6 with TRBJ2-1, with 8 bases lining up with TRBD2. CDR3 length: 13 amino acids. Germline CDR1 MNHNY, CDR2 SVGAGI (reference sequence). With 4 bases clipped from V and 9 bases from J, the junction kept 5 bases outside the gene matches. The CDR3 DNA follows: TGTGCCAGCAGTTCTGTTGCGGGAGGTGAGCAGTTCTTC. The encoded protein is CASSSVAGGEQFF.

The chain uses TRBV7-9 and TRBJ1-5; TRBD1 might be the D (6 bases). V was cut by 1 base and J by 6 bases, with 10 bases left in between. Germline CDR1 is SEHNR and CDR2 is FQNEAQ (reference sequence). The CDR3 length is 14 residues. Written as DNA, the CDR3 is TGTGCCAGCAGCTTAGGCGGGGGCGGTCAGCCCCAGCATTTT. Its protein is CASSLGGGGQPQHF.

V gene TRBV7-9 combines with J gene TRBJ2-1, with a weak D call TRBD1 (6 bases). In germline, CDR1 is SEHNR, CDR2 FQNEAQ (reference sequence). This CDR3 contains 16 residues. Between the trimmed V and J ends, which lost 4 bases and 7 bases, there was a span of 20 bases. CDR3 region: CASSSVGRGTMNEQFF. CDR3 nucleotide sequence: TGTGCCAGCAGCTCGGTGGGCAGGGGTACAATGAATGAGCAGTTCTTC.

The J gene is TRBJ2-1, the V gene TRBV25-1; 12 positions match TRBD2. The CDR3 covers 15 residues. V shed 4 bases, J shed 6 bases, and the junction held 4 bases outside the gene matches. Germline V gives CDR1 MGHDK, CDR2 SYGVNS. The DNA for the CDR3 is TGTGCCAGCAGTGGGCTAGCGGGGGGGGTCAATGAGCAGTTCTTC. Residues: CASSGLAGGVNEQFF.

The CDR3 here is CASSPGTSFDTQYF. CDR3 sequence (DNA): TGTGCCAGCAGCCCCGGGACTAGTTTCGATACGCAGTATTTT. The chain combines TRBV7-9 with TRBJ2-3; 8 positions agree with TRBD2. J lost 6 bases, V lost 5 bases, and 7 bases had no gene match. From germline, CDR1 is SEHNR and CDR2 FQNEAQ (reference sequence). This CDR3 is built from 14 residues.

This clone was counted only a few times. The V gene is TRBV30, the J gene TRBJ1-2; D call uncertain. This CDR3 region has 14 residues. V lost 2 bases and J 4 bases, leaving 14 bases between the germline ends. CDR1 is GTSNPN and CDR2 is SVGIG in the germline V gene (reference sequence). The CDR3, as DNA: TGTGCCTGGAGTCCCCGCGGGGTTGTCTATGGCTACACCTTC. Amino acids: CAWSPRGVVYGYTF.

The rearrangement joins TRBV4-3 to TRBJ2-7; TRBD2 agrees at 9 bases. In germline, CDR1 is LGHNA, CDR2 YSLEER. The V and J ends lost 0 bases and 4 bases, in that order; junction bases with no gene match: 7. The CDR3 length is 16 residues. In DNA, the CDR3 is TGCGCCAGCAGCCAAGATGTAGCGGGAGACGGTTACGAGCAGTACTTC. Translating gives CASSQDVAGDGYEQYF.

In nucleotides, the CDR3 is TGTGCCAGCAGCTCCCGTACGACAGGGACCCACAATGAGCAGTTCTTC. Residues: CASSSRTTGTHNEQFF. The chain recombines TRBV5-4 with TRBJ2-1, with 7 bases aligning to TRBD1. Germline values: CDR1 SGHNT, CDR2 YYREEE (reference sequence). CDR3 length: 16 residues. With V trimmed by 3 bases and J by 5 bases, 11 bases remained unmatched. Based on the CDR3 plus reference TRBV5-4 and TRBJ2-1, the full variable domain is ETGVTQSPTHLIKTRGQQVTLRCSSQSGHNTVSWYQQALGQGPQFIFQYYREEENGRGNFPPRFSGLQFPNYSSELNVNALELDDSALYLCASSSRTTGTHNEQFFGPGTRLTVL.

The genes are TRBV29-1 and TRBJ1-1, with 7 bases lining up with TRBD1. The CDR3 covers 15 residues. Trimming cost V 4 bases and J 3 bases; bases outside gene matches: 11. Germline V gene data show CDR1 as SQVTM and CDR2 as ANQGSEA. CDR3 sequence: CSVAGATGSDTEAFF. The CDR3 bases are TGCAGCGTTGCCGGAGCGACAGGGTCAGACACTGAAGCTTTCTTT.

This clone was detected only a few times. This chain connects TRBV5-1 to TRBJ2-3; 10 bases agree with TRBD2. The CDR3 runs to 16 residues. CDR1 and CDR2 from the germline V gene are SGHRS and YFSETQ. Trimming took 1 base from V and 0 from J; bases not matched to a gene: 2. CDR3 nucleotides: TGCGCCAGCAGCTTGCTAGCGGGAGAGAGCACAGATACGCAGTATTTT. Protein sequence: CASSLLAGESTDTQYF.